The 20 T cell receptor beta chains given below trace back to one sample, sequenced in a study of T cell repertoires in cytomegalovirus infection. These receptors have no known antigen. TCRdb reprocessed the reads with MiXCR, giving one entry per CDR3 protein. The repertoire holds hundreds of thousands of distinct CDR3 sequences, with almost 30% as singletons. Material: cultured PBMCs, obtained from culture after CMV antigen stimulation. The receptors derive from a human donor in good health (CMV status not recorded). Some clones in this sample may be carry-over from other donors' samples.

This clonotype was recorded a few times. The chain links TRBV6-1 to TRBJ1-2; no clear D gene. The CDR3 totals 18 residues. Germline V gene lookup returns CDR1 MNHNS and CDR2 SASEGT. Trimming removed 3 bases at V and 2 bases at J, with 22 bases between. The CDR3 DNA reads TGTGCCAGCAGTGACCTTCCCCCGGGCGGCACGGAAAACTATGGCTACACCTTC. Amino acid sequence: CASSDLPPGGTENYGYTF.

This clonotype was counted at least ten times. The chain is built from TRBV6-1 and TRBJ1-2; D possibly corresponds to TRBD1 (5 bases). Trimming cost V 5 bases and J 3 bases, with 16 bases left between them. From germline, CDR1 is MNHNS and CDR2 SASEGT. There are 15 residues in the CDR3. CDR3 DNA sequence: TGTGCCAGCAGTCCCCAGGGATCATCGGACTATGGCTACACCTTC. It specifies CASSPQGSSDYGYTF.

The chain recombines TRBV6-2 or TRBV6-3 with TRBJ2-1, with 12 bases fitting TRBD2. The germline V gene encodes CDR1 MNHEY and CDR2 SVGEGT. This CDR3 is 15 amino acids long. V shed 2 bases, J shed 9 bases, and the junction held 5 bases outside the gene matches. The CDR3: CASSYASGGAPEQFF. CDR3 DNA: TGTGCCAGCAGTTACGCTAGCGGGGGGGCCCCTGAGCAGTTCTTC.

This clonotype was recorded a few times. The chain carries TRBV11-1 and TRBJ2-1; 7 bases map to TRBD1. Per germline, CDR1 SGHAT and CDR2 FQDESV (reference sequence). The CDR3 covers 15 residues. Unmatched junction bases numbered 9, after V lost 5 bases and J lost 5 bases. CDR3 loop: CASSKDRNYNNEQFF. As DNA, the CDR3 is TGTGCCAGCAGCAAGGACAGGAATTACAACAATGAGCAGTTCTTC.

The CDR3 spells CASSASTGRAFF. The CDR3, as DNA: TGTGCCAGCAGTGCAAGTACAGGACGGGCTTTCTTT. The V call is TRBV6-8, the J call TRBJ1-1; D may be TRBD1 (5 bases). V was clipped by 5 bases and J by 11 bases, with 15 bases between them. Germline V lookup: CDR1 MNHGY, CDR2 SAAAGT. The CDR3 covers 12 residues.

The CDR3 is CASSESVGNTGELFF. The CDR3 nucleotides are TGTGCCAGCAGTGAATCTGTGGGGAACACCGGGGAGCTGTTTTTT. The V gene is TRBV6-1, the J gene TRBJ2-2; no clear D gene. Germline V gene sequence: CDR1 MNHNS, CDR2 SASEGT. V was clipped by 2 bases and J by 1 base, with 8 bases between them. This CDR3 contains 15 residues.

The gene calls are TRBV5-1 and TRBJ1-1; D not resolved. CDR3 size: 15 residues. Per germline, CDR1 SGHRS and CDR2 YFSETQ. Trimming stripped 4 bases from V and 1 base from J, with 14 bases between. The chain's CDR3 is CASSPQSRANTEAFF. In DNA, the CDR3 is TGCGCCAGCAGCCCCCAGTCCCGGGCGAACACTGAAGCTTTCTTT.

This clonotype was seen only once. The chain joins TRBV6-1 to TRBJ1-1; 7 nucleotides agree with TRBD1. CDR3 length: 15 amino acids. Germline lookup yields CDR1 MNHNS and CDR2 SASEGT. The V segment lost 5 bases and the J segment 3 bases; nucleotides outside the gene matches: 9. Here the CDR3 reads CASSYKGARHTEAFF. The CDR3 coding sequence is TGTGCCAGCAGTTACAAGGGGGCCCGGCACACTGAAGCTTTCTTT.

CDR3 sequence: CASSFTGIGTDTQYF. In DNA, the CDR3 is TGTGCCAGCAGTTTCACCGGGATAGGGACAGATACGCAGTATTTT. The rearrangement uses TRBV28 and TRBJ2-3; tentative D call: TRBD2 (5 bases). The CDR3 is 15 residues long. Looked up from germline, CDR1 is MDHEN and CDR2 is SYDVKM. Trimming took off 3 bases at V and 3 bases at J, with 13 bases between the two ends.

A few counts support this clonotype. The chain is built from TRBV7-6 and TRBJ2-7; D may be TRBD1 (6 bases). Trimming shortened V by 5 bases and J by 7 bases, and 18 bases separated the two germline ends. CDR1 SGHVS and CDR2 FNYEAQ come from the germline V gene. This CDR3 is 14 amino acids long. CDR3 in amino acids: CASSPGQRPKEQYF. The CDR3 nucleotides are TGTGCCAGCAGCCCAGGACAGAGACCTAAAGAGCAGTACTTC.

The V gene is TRBV5-6, the J gene TRBJ2-1; 9 nucleotides agree with TRBD2. The CDR3 consists of 15 residues. Trimming took 1 base from V and 6 from J; bases not matched to a gene: 5. Germline CDR1 is SGHDT and CDR2 is YYEEEE. The DNA for the CDR3 is TGTGCCAGCAGCTTGCTGGCTAGCGGGGCCAATGAGCAGTTCTTC. This codes for CASSLLASGANEQFF.

This clonotype has more than one count but fewer than ten. The chain has TRBV29-1 and TRBJ1-1; 7 bases are a match to TRBD1. Germline trimming cut 2 bases from V and 0 bases from J; bases unmatched to any gene: 3. Germline-derived CDR1 and CDR2 are SQVTM and ANQGSEA. The CDR3 is 14 amino acids. As DNA, the CDR3 is TGCAGCGTTGAACGGGGACAGATGAACACTGAAGCTTTCTTT. The encoded protein is CSVERGQMNTEAFF. The variable domain in full, with the rest retrieved from reference TRBV29-1 and TRBJ1-1, is SAVISQKPSRDICQRGTSLTIQCQVDSQVTMMFWYRQQPGQSLTLIATANQGSEATYESGFVIDKFPISRPNLTFSTLTVSNMSPEDSSIYLCSVERGQMNTEAFFGQGTRLTVV.

V is TRBV7-2 and J is TRBJ2-1; TRBD2 might be the D (6 bases). V gave up 6 bases and J gave up 9 bases, with 18 bases separating them. The CDR3 is made up of 14 amino acids. CDR1 and CDR2 from the germline V gene are SGHTA and FQGNSA. CDR3 nucleotide sequence: TGTGCCAGCAGAGAGGGGACTCCGAGAGGTGAGCAGTTCTTC. Protein product: CASREGTPRGEQFF. Full variable domain (outside the CDR3, taken from reference TRBV7-2 and TRBJ2-1): GAGVSQSPSNKVTEKGKDVELRCDPISGHTALYWYRQSLGQGLEFLIYFQGNSAPDKSGLPSDRFSAERTGGSVSTLTIQRTQQEDSAVYLCASREGTPRGEQFFGPGTRLTVL.

V usage is TRBV19 and J usage is TRBJ2-2, with D tentatively TRBD1 (5 bases). V gave up 10 bases and J gave up 0 bases, with 15 bases separating them. The CDR3 consists of 15 residues. Per germline, CDR1 LNHDA and CDR2 SQIVND (reference sequence). CDR3 in DNA: TGTGCCACCCTCCGGAACAGGCCGAACACCGGGGAGCTGTTTTTT. Amino acid sequence: CATLRNRPNTGELFF.

The genes are TRBV5-1 and TRBJ2-2; no clear D gene. Germline V gene sequence: CDR1 SGHRS, CDR2 YFSETQ. With 7 bases removed from V and 8 bases from J, the gap between germline ends came to 9 bases. The CDR3 has 11 amino acids. CDR3 region: CASQLRGELFF. The CDR3, as DNA: TGCGCCAGCCAGCTGAGGGGGGAGCTGTTTTTT.

This clonotype turned up a few times. This chain connects TRBV25-1 to TRBJ2-3; tentatively, D is TRBD2 (5 bases). This CDR3 comprises 17 residues. V lost 4 bases and J 0 bases, leaving 17 bases between the germline ends. CDR1 and CDR2 (germline): MGHDK, SYGVNS. CDR3 in amino acids: CASSGGSPTSSTDTQYF. In DNA, the CDR3 is TGTGCCAGCAGTGGAGGGTCACCGACGTCCAGCACAGATACGCAGTATTTT.

The rearrangement uses TRBV28 and TRBJ1-1, with 12 positions matching TRBD1. The CDR3 is 18 amino acids. In germline, CDR1 is MDHEN, CDR2 SYDVKM. V shed 7 bases, J shed 1 base, and the junction held 13 bases outside the gene matches. CDR3: CASIPSVGTGGWNTEAFF. The CDR3 nucleotides read TGTGCCAGCATCCCCTCGGTGGGGACAGGGGGCTGGAACACTGAAGCTTTCTTT.

V is TRBV27 and J is TRBJ1-1, with D uncertain. CDR1 and CDR2 from the germline V gene are MNHEY and SMNVEV (reference sequence). V lost 0 bases, J lost 5 bases, and 7 bases lay in between. The CDR3 covers 13 residues. CDR3 residues: CASSLSGRTEAFF. CDR3 in DNA: TGTGCCAGCAGTTTATCAGGGAGGACTGAAGCTTTCTTT.

This clonotype was observed a handful of times. This chain links TRBV4-2 with TRBJ1-5, with a possible D match to TRBD1 (6 bases). CDR1 LGHNA and CDR2 YNFKEQ come from the germline V gene. CDR3 size: 16 residues. V was cut by 0 bases and J by 1 base, with 10 bases left in between. CDR3 nucleotides: TGTGCCAGCAGCCAAGATATACAGGGAAGCAATCAGCCCCAGCATTTT. Encoded protein: CASSQDIQGSNQPQHF.

This clonotype was detected only a few times. V and J are TRBV27 and TRBJ1-5, with 8 bases fitting TRBD1. Germline assignment: CDR1 MNHEY and CDR2 SMNVEV (reference sequence). This CDR3 spans 14 amino acids. V dropped 4 bases and J dropped 7; count of bases not matched to a gene: 6. The CDR3 coding sequence is TGTGCCAGCAGTTCCCTGGACAGGGAACAGCCCCAGCATTTT. Protein: CASSSLDREQPQHF.